This T cell receptor beta chain was found in a study of blood T cell repertoires in COVID-19. Clones were sequenced by immunoSEQ multiplex PCR, and TCRdb holds only the in-frame ones, with some missing. Of approximately 80,000 clones listed, about 92% were seen once; the top ten hold around 0.93%. This CDR3 region has 19 residues. With V trimmed by 5 bases and J by 5 bases, 21 bases remained unmatched. Germline V gene lookup returns CDR1 MDHEN and CDR2 SYDVKM. The chain is built from TRBV28 and TRBJ2-5; 9 nucleotides agree with TRBD2. The sequence was obtained from a woman aged 50 to 65 in a cohort sampled during active COVID-19. The sample taken for sequencing was peripheral blood. This chain's CDR3 is CASSPPPKVAGAEMETQYF. CDR3 coding DNA: TGTGCCAGCAGTCCCCCCCCAAAGGTAGCGGGAGCGGAGATGGAGACCCAGTACTTC.